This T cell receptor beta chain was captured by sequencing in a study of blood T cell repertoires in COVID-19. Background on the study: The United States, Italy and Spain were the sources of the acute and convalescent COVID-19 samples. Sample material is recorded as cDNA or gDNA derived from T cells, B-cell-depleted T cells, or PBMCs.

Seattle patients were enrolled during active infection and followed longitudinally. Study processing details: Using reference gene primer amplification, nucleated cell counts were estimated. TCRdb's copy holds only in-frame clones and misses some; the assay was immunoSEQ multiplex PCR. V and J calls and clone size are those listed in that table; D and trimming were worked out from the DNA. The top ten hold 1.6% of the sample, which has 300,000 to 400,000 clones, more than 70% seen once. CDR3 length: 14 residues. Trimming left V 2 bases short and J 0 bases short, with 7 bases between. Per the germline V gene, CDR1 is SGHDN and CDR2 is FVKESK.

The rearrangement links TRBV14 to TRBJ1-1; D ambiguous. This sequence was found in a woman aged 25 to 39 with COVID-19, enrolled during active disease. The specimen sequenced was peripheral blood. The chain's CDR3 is CASSQFGLNTEAFF. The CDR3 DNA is TGTGCCAGCAGCCAATTTGGGCTGAACACTGAAGCTTTCTTT.